These 15 T cell receptor beta chains share one sample of origin, sequenced in a study of T cells in Graves' hyperthyroidism and ophthalmopathy. Amplification yielded TCR beta CDR3 regions, with RNA transcripts as the source. Researchers ran a first-round RT-PCR on the TCR CDR3 using the HTBI primer set. MiXCR was run by TCRdb on the multiplex PCR reads, yielding one entry per CDR3 protein. The repertoire includes approximately 400,000 distinct CDR3 sequences, around a quarter of them detected once, and 73% sits in the top ten. Source material: blood. Receptors originate from a man between 50 and 59 years old with Graves' hyperthyroidism.

This clonotype was counted ten times or more. This chain links TRBV27 with TRBJ2-1; the match to TRBD1 covers 7 bases. The CDR3 spans 16 residues. Germline loops: CDR1 MNHEY, CDR2 SMNVEV (reference sequence). V dropped 5 bases and J dropped 0; count of bases not matched to a gene: 7. The CDR3 sequence is CASSGQAANSYNEQFF. CDR3 nucleotide sequence: TGTGCCAGCAGTGGACAGGCAGCGAACTCCTACAATGAGCAGTTCTTC.

This clonotype was detected once. This rearrangement joins TRBV9 to TRBJ2-3; possible D gene TRBD1, 6 bases. The ends were cut back, 0 bases at V and 5 bases at J, with 13 bases in the middle. The CDR3 contains 15 residues. Germline V gives CDR1 SGDLS, CDR2 YYNGEE. The CDR3 nucleotides read TGTGCCAGCAGCGTAGGAAGGGGGAATATAGATACGCAGTATTTT. It codes for CASSVGRGNIDTQYF. The full variable domain, completed using reference TRBV9 and TRBJ2-3, is DSGVTQTPKHLITATGQRVTLRCSPRSGDLSVYWYQQSLDQGLQFLIQYYNGEERAKGNILERFSAQQFPDLHSELNLSSLELGDSALYFCASSVGRGNIDTQYFGPGTRLTVL.

This chain links TRBV6-2 or TRBV6-3 with TRBJ2-3; 10 nucleotides align to TRBD2. The CDR3 totals 18 residues. V was pared by 0 bases and J by 6 bases, with 12 bases of the junction left unmatched. Germline V gene lookup returns CDR1 MNHEY and CDR2 SVGEGT. The CDR3 sequence: CASSYSIGLAVTPDTQYF. CDR3 sequence (DNA): TGTGCCAGCAGTTACTCGATAGGACTAGCGGTGACCCCGGATACGCAGTATTTT.

This clonotype was picked up a small number of times. This sequence joins TRBV7-3 and TRBJ2-3; D not resolved. Germline V gene sequence: CDR1 SGHTA, CDR2 FQGTGA. Trimming left V 4 bases short and J 2 bases short, with 7 bases between. The CDR3 contains 13 residues. In DNA form, the CDR3 reads TGTGCCAGCAGCTCATACGCCACAGATACGCAGTATTTT. This gives the protein CASSSYATDTQYF.

This clonotype was recorded a few times. V usage is TRBV19 and J usage is TRBJ2-2; 7 nucleotides line up with TRBD1. With 2 bases clipped from V and 2 bases from J, the junction kept 14 bases outside the gene matches. Per the germline V gene, CDR1 is LNHDA and CDR2 is SQIVND (reference sequence). The CDR3 extends over 19 amino acids. CDR3 protein: CASSIPAAGPGGNTGELFF. In DNA, the CDR3 is TGTGCCAGTAGTATACCCGCCGCGGGTCCAGGGGGTAACACCGGGGAGCTGTTTTTT. The whole variable domain, remainder taken from reference TRBV19 and TRBJ2-2, is DGGITQSPKYLFRKEGQNVTLSCEQNLNHDAMYWYRQDPGQGLRLIYYSQIVNDFQKGDIAEGYSVSREKKESFPLTVTSAQKNPTAFYLCASSIPAAGPGGNTGELFFGEGSRLTVL.

About this clonotype: One end of the junction is discordant with germline, which a read error may explain. The chain recombines TRBV2 with TRBJ2-2; 12 nucleotides line up with TRBD2. The length of the CDR3 is 18 residues. Germline CDR1 is SNHLY and CDR2 is FYNNEI. CDR3 loop: CASGDPPTSGSVNGELFF. Here the CDR3 DNA reads TGTGCCAGCGGTGACCCCCCGACTAGCGGGAGTGTTAACGGGGAGCTGTTTTTT.

This clonotype was counted only a few times. The chain links TRBV24-1 to TRBJ1-1, with 8 bases that match TRBD1. V was pared by 10 bases and J by 4 bases, with 7 bases of the junction left unmatched. Germline CDR1 KGHDR, CDR2 SFDVKD. The CDR3 loop spans 13 amino acids. CDR3 nucleotides: TGTGCCACAAGGACAGGGTCGAGCACTGAAGCTTTCTTT. It translates to CATRTGSSTEAFF.

This clonotype was counted a few times. The rearrangement links TRBV7-9 to TRBJ1-2; 7 nucleotides align to TRBD1. The CDR3 length is 14 residues. V gave up 5 bases and J gave up 7 bases; unmatched junction bases: 10. The V gene's germline CDR1 is SEHNR and CDR2 FQNEAQ (reference sequence). The CDR3 loop reads CASSRPGTVSGYTF. Here the CDR3 DNA reads TGTGCCAGCAGCCGTCCCGGGACAGTTTCTGGCTACACCTTC.

The rearrangement uses TRBV29-1 and TRBJ2-3; 7 bases agree with TRBD1. Germline V lookup: CDR1 SQVTM, CDR2 ANQGSEA. J was trimmed by 2 bases and V by 1 base; bases with no gene match: 12. The CDR3 length is 17 residues. The CDR3 DNA is TGCAGCGTTGAAGCCGACAGGGCTACAACACTCACAGATACGCAGTATTTT. This encodes CSVEADRATTLTDTQYF.

This rearrangement joins TRBV5-6 to TRBJ1-2; 8 bases agree with TRBD1. Germline V lookup: CDR1 SGHDT, CDR2 YYEEEE. V dropped 2 bases and J dropped 2; count of bases not matched to a gene: 5. The CDR3 length is 15 residues. The CDR3 region has the DNA TGTGCCAGCAGCTTCAGGACAGGGTACAACTATGGCTACACCTTC. This sequence encodes CASSFRTGYNYGYTF.

This clonotype has just a few counts. The chain couples TRBV5-1 to TRBJ2-7, with unresolved D. The length of the CDR3 is 14 residues. CDR1 is SGHRS, CDR2 YFSETQ, per germline. V lost 0 bases and J 0 bases, leaving 7 bases between the germline ends. Here the CDR3 DNA reads TGCGCCAGCAGCTTGGACTACATCTCCTACGAGCAGTACTTC. This codes for CASSLDYISYEQYF.

The chain carries TRBV15 and TRBJ1-2; D uncertain. This CDR3 has 12 amino acids. Germline CDR1 LNHNV, CDR2 YYDKDF (reference sequence). Trimming left V 5 bases short and J 2 bases short, with 6 bases between. The CDR3 reads CATSEGNYGYTF. CDR3 coding DNA: TGTGCCACCAGCGAGGGAAACTATGGCTACACCTTC. The whole variable domain, remainder taken from reference TRBV15 and TRBJ1-2, is DAMVIQNPRYQVTQFGKPVTLSCSQTLNHNVMYWYQQKSSQAPKLLFHYYDKDFNNEADTPDNFQSRRPNTSFCFLDIRSPGLGDTAMYLCATSEGNYGYTFGSGTRLTVV.

About this clonotype: This may be a read error, as it is one base from a much larger clone. CDR3 nucleotides: TGTGCCAGCAGTTACTCGGCGGGAGTCGAGCAGCACTTC. Amino acids: CASSYSAGVEQHF. This sequence joins TRBV6-6 and TRBJ2-7; TRBD2 matches 7 bases. The length of the CDR3 is 13 residues. Germline V gives CDR1 MNHNY, CDR2 SVGAGI (reference sequence).

This clonotype was counted only a few times. The V gene is TRBV11-1, the J gene TRBJ1-1, with TRBD1 as a possible D gene (6 bases). With 5 bases removed from V and 5 bases from J, the gap between germline ends came to 9 bases. The germline CDR1 and CDR2 sequences are SGHAT and FQDESV (reference sequence). This CDR3 contains 12 residues. The CDR3 DNA follows: TGTGCCAGCAGCCGCGACAGGACTGAAGCTTTCTTT. This codes for CASSRDRTEAFF.

This clonotype was detected a few times. The junction shows a germline mismatch at one end, possibly a read error. This chain uses TRBV7-2 with TRBJ2-3, with D unclear. The CDR3 loop spans 12 amino acids. Germline V gene sequence: CDR1 SGHTA, CDR2 FQGNSA. CDR3 nucleotide sequence: TGTGCCAGCAGCTTGACCACAGATACGCGGTATTTT. Its translation: CASSLTTDTRYF. Full variable domain (rest looked up from reference TRBV7-2 and TRBJ2-3): GAGVSQSPSNKVTEKGKDVELRCDPISGHTALYWYRQSLGQGLEFLIYFQGNSAPDKSGLPSDRFSAERTGGSVSTLTIQRTQQEDSAVYLCASSLTTDTRYFGPGTRLTVL.